The 27 T cell receptor beta chains below come from one sample, sequenced in a study of cytomegalovirus exposure and HLA in healthy donors. The method was immunoSEQ multiplex PCR; TCRdb's version includes in-frame clones alone and lacks a portion of them. The top ten hold 6% to 9% of the sample, which has more than 150,000 clones, around four fifths seen once. Sequenced sample: PBMCs. These receptors were obtained from a man between 18 and 29 years old in good health and CMV-seropositive.

The chain is built from TRBV18 and TRBJ2-3; D is unclear. CDR1 is KGHSH, CDR2 LQKENI, per germline. The CDR3 contains 13 residues. V lost 3 bases and J 7 bases, leaving 11 bases between the germline ends. The CDR3 sequence: CASSPIRENTQYF. DNA for the CDR3: TGTGCCAGCTCACCGATAAGAGAAAATACGCAGTATTTT.

This clone has more than one count but fewer than ten. The gene calls are TRBV18 and TRBJ2-7; 11 nucleotides agree with TRBD1. The CDR3 has 15 residues. Germline V lookup: CDR1 KGHSH, CDR2 LQKENI. The trim removed 1 base at V and 5 bases at J, leaving 4 bases unmatched. CDR3 nucleotide sequence: TGTGCCAGCTCACCACTGGGACAGGGGGAGGACGAGCAGTACTTC. Its protein is CASSPLGQGEDEQYF.

This clone has a single count. V gene TRBV5-6 combines with J gene TRBJ1-4; TRBD1 aligns across 11 bases. The CDR3 runs to 17 residues. Germline assignment: CDR1 SGHDT and CDR2 YYEEEE. The junction had 8 bases not matched to a gene; V was cut back by 0 bases and J by 7 bases. The CDR3 reads CASSLGTGGATAEKLFF. The CDR3 DNA is TGTGCCAGCAGCTTGGGGACAGGGGGCGCTACGGCTGAAAAACTGTTTTTT.

V is TRBV5-6 and J is TRBJ1-2; weak D call: TRBD1 (5 bases). CDR1 is SGHDT, CDR2 YYEEEE, per germline. This CDR3 is 15 amino acids long. V dropped 0 bases and J dropped 5 bases, with 14 bases sitting between them. The CDR3 DNA reads as TGTGCCAGCAGCTTGGATGCCAGGGCACTATATGGCTACACCTTC. It yields the protein CASSLDARALYGYTF.

The chain is built from TRBV6-5 and TRBJ2-7; perhaps TRBD1 as D (6 bases). CDR3 size: 16 residues. V was pared by 2 bases and J by 2 bases, with 16 bases between. Germline V gene sequence: CDR1 MNHEY, CDR2 SVGAGI. The CDR3 sequence is CASSYLRTGIPYEQYF. Here the CDR3 DNA reads TGTGCCAGCAGTTACCTCAGAACAGGGATCCCCTACGAGCAGTACTTC.

This chain connects TRBV18 to TRBJ2-5; D is uncertain. The CDR3 loop spans 14 amino acids. Trimming removed 6 bases from V and 1 base from J, with 12 bases in between. Germline lookup yields CDR1 KGHSH and CDR2 LQKENI. CDR3 in amino acids: CASSTVRGQETQYF. The CDR3 region has the DNA TGTGCCAGCTCTACCGTCCGCGGCCAAGAGACCCAGTACTTC.

This clone was observed a single time. The chain uses TRBV5-6 and TRBJ1-1; 8 bases line up with TRBD1. This CDR3 region has 13 residues. Germline V gene sequence: CDR1 SGHDT, CDR2 YYEEEE. The junction had 2 bases not matched to a gene; V was cut back by 4 bases and J by 3 bases. CDR3 region: CASSRTGYTEAFF. CDR3 nucleotide sequence: TGTGCCAGCAGCAGGACAGGGTACACTGAAGCTTTCTTT.

This chain links TRBV5-1 with TRBJ2-7; D unclear. Germline V gives CDR1 SGHRS, CDR2 YFSETQ. CDR3 length: 16 amino acids. V shed 1 base and J shed 0 bases, with 14 bases lying between them. CDR3 protein: CASSLPRHSSSYEQYF. The CDR3 DNA reads as TGCGCCAGCAGCTTGCCCAGGCATTCATCCTCCTACGAGCAGTACTTC.

The chain uses TRBV6-5 and TRBJ2-2, with 9 bases fitting TRBD1. The V and J ends lost 6 bases and 7 bases, in that order; junction bases with no gene match: 9. This CDR3 is 15 amino acids long. Germline lookup yields CDR1 MNHEY and CDR2 SVGAGI. The DNA for the CDR3 is TGTGCCAGCAGCCTCCGGACAGGGGTGCTCGGGGAGCTGTTTTTT. Amino acid sequence: CASSLRTGVLGELFF.

In its sample, this clone was seen once. The chain is built from TRBV18 and TRBJ1-1, with D possibly being TRBD1 (6 bases). This CDR3 has 12 amino acids. V was trimmed by 6 bases and J by 10 bases, leaving 15 bases between them. Germline V gene sequence: CDR1 KGHSH, CDR2 LQKENI. CDR3 bases: TGTGCCAGCTCTGCTAGGGACATTCGAGCTTTCTTT. Its translation is CASSARDIRAFF. Using reference TRBV18 and TRBJ1-1 for the parts outside the CDR3, the full variable domain is NAGVMQNPRHLVRRRGQEARLRCSPMKGHSHVYWYRQLPEEGLKFMVYLQKENIIDESGMPKERFSAEFPKEGPSILRIQQVVRGDSAAYFCASSARDIRAFFGQGTRLTVV.

The J gene is TRBJ2-3, the V gene TRBV9, with TRBD1 identical over 10 bases. The germline V gene has CDR1 SGDLS and CDR2 YYNGEE. This CDR3 spans 15 amino acids. The V segment lost 4 bases and the J segment 5 bases; nucleotides outside the gene matches: 7. CDR3 coding DNA: TGTGCCAGCAGCATCCGGACAGGGGGTAAAGATACGCAGTATTTT. Protein: CASSIRTGGKDTQYF. The whole variable domain, remainder taken from reference TRBV9 and TRBJ2-3, is DSGVTQTPKHLITATGQRVTLRCSPRSGDLSVYWYQQSLDQGLQFLIQYYNGEERAKGNILERFSAQQFPDLHSELNLSSLELGDSALYFCASSIRTGGKDTQYFGPGTRLTVL.

The chain combines TRBV21-1 with TRBJ1-1. TRBV21-1 is designated a pseudogene. This CDR3 contains 19 residues. CDR3 DNA: TGTGCCAGCATCGCCTACCGACGGCCCCGCGGGGAGCCACCGACTGAAGCTTTCTTT. It is translated as CASIAYRRPRGEPPTEAFF.

The chain uses TRBV11-3 and TRBJ2-3; TRBD2 matches 10 bases. V lost 1 base and J lost 1; bases outside the gene matches: 2. Germline-derived CDR1 and CDR2 are SGHNT and YENEEA. This CDR3 has 16 amino acids. The CDR3 DNA reads as TGTGCCAGCAGCTTAGGGAGCGGGAGGGGCACAGATACGCAGTATTTT. It encodes CASSLGSGRGTDTQYF. The full variable domain, completed using reference TRBV11-3 and TRBJ2-3, is EAGVVQSPRYKIIEKKQPVAFWCNPISGHNTLYWYLQNLGQGPELLIRYENEEAVDDSQLPKDRFSAERLKGVDSTLKIQPAELGDSAVYLCASSLGSGRGTDTQYFGPGTRLTVL.

This chain uses TRBV7-8 with TRBJ2-5, with D maybe TRBD1 (6 bases). The V gene's germline CDR1 is SGHVS and CDR2 FQNEAQ. The CDR3 is 14 amino acids. The V gene lost 4 bases and the J gene lost 0 bases, with 9 bases spanning the gap. CDR3 DNA: TGTGCCAGCAGCTCCGGACAGAACCAAGAGACCCAGTACTTC. Translation: CASSSGQNQETQYF.

V is TRBV29-1 and J is TRBJ1-1, with TRBD1 as a possible D gene (6 bases). Germline V gives CDR1 SQVTM, CDR2 ANQGSEA. The CDR3 is made up of 13 amino acids. The V end lost 4 bases, the J end lost 4 bases, and 13 bases lay between the germline ends. In DNA form, the CDR3 reads TGCAGCGTTGTTAGGGAGGGGGGCACTGAAGCTTTCTTT. Amino acid sequence: CSVVREGGTEAFF.

J is TRBJ1-1 and V is TRBV7-6; D not resolved. CDR3 length: 14 residues. Germline values: CDR1 SGHVS, CDR2 FNYEAQ. V was cut by 0 bases and J by 5 bases, with 10 bases left in between. CDR3 in amino acids: CASSLAALRTEAFF. CDR3 nucleotides: TGTGCCAGCAGCTTAGCTGCCCTCCGGACTGAAGCTTTCTTT.

The V gene is TRBV6-1, the J gene TRBJ2-7, with D perhaps TRBD1 (5 bases). V lost 0 bases and J 3 bases, leaving 15 bases between the germline ends. The CDR3 covers 16 residues. Germline V gene sequence: CDR1 MNHNS, CDR2 SASEGT. The CDR3 spells CASSEAFVTAGYEQYF. The CDR3 nucleotides are TGTGCCAGCAGTGAAGCGTTTGTGACAGCCGGCTACGAGCAGTACTTC.

The V call is TRBV5-4, the J call TRBJ2-3; TRBD2 matches at 9 bases. Trimming at V came to 0 bases and at J to 3 bases, leaving 2 bases not matched to a gene. Looked up from germline, CDR1 is SGHNT and CDR2 is YYREEE (reference sequence). The CDR3 loop spans 15 amino acids. The CDR3: CASSLAAGGTDTQYF. CDR3 nucleotides: TGTGCCAGCAGCTTGGCCGCGGGAGGGACAGATACGCAGTATTTT.

This rearrangement joins TRBV4-2 to TRBJ2-7; 7 nucleotides match TRBD2. In germline, CDR1 is LGHNA, CDR2 YNFKEQ. The V gene end was trimmed by 0 bases and the J gene end by 3 bases; junction bases not matched to a gene: 11. The CDR3 consists of 17 residues. The CDR3 DNA sequence: TGTGCCAGCAGCCAAGATAAGGGACTAACAGAAGGCTACGAGCAGTACTTC. It specifies CASSQDKGLTEGYEQYF.

This clone was observed a handful of times. This chain links TRBV30 with TRBJ2-5; a possible D gene is TRBD2 (6 bases). The V gene lost 1 base and the J gene lost 2 bases, with 17 bases spanning the gap. The germline gives CDR1 GTSNPN, CDR2 SVGIG (reference sequence). The CDR3 consists of 16 residues. The CDR3 sequence is CAWSDLGGSGQETQYF. The CDR3 region has the DNA TGTGCCTGGAGTGACCTCGGGGGTAGCGGACAAGAGACCCAGTACTTC.

The rearrangement links TRBV5-5 to TRBJ2-7, with 9 bases matching TRBD1. Germline lookup yields CDR1 SGHKS and CDR2 YYEKEE (reference sequence). J gave up 6 bases and V 2 bases, and 9 bases lay outside the gene matches. This CDR3 comprises 15 residues. CDR3 DNA sequence: TGTGCCAGCAGCTTTAGGACAGGGGTAGGAGGCGAGCAGTACTTC. Translation: CASSFRTGVGGEQYF.

The gene calls are TRBV30 and TRBJ2-3, with 10 bases that match TRBD2. Trimming removed 3 bases from V and 2 bases from J; junction bases left unmatched: 2. The CDR3 runs 14 residues. CDR1 GTSNPN and CDR2 SVGIG come from the germline V gene (reference sequence). The CDR3 DNA sequence: TGTGCCTGGAGGACTAGCGGGTCCACAGATACGCAGTATTTT. Amino acid sequence: CAWRTSGSTDTQYF. The full variable domain, rest sourced from reference TRBV30 and TRBJ2-3, is SQTIHQWPATLVQPVGSPLSLECTVEGTSNPNLYWYRQAAGRGLQLLFYSVGIGQISSEVPQNLSASRPQDRQFILSSKKLLLSDSGFYLCAWRTSGSTDTQYFGPGTRLTVL.

The genes are TRBV7-3 and TRBJ2-7; unclear D gene. The CDR3 spans 11 residues. Per germline, CDR1 SGHTA and CDR2 FQGTGA. V lost 6 bases and J lost 6, with 9 bases in between. This CDR3 is CASRSTLEQYF. CDR3 sequence (DNA): TGTGCCAGCAGGTCAACTCTCGAGCAGTACTTC.

This sequence joins TRBV19 and TRBJ1-5, with TRBD1 matching over 8 bases. CDR3 size: 13 residues. With 9 bases clipped from V and 3 bases from J, the junction kept 4 bases outside the gene matches. Germline CDR1 is LNHDA and CDR2 is SQIVND (reference sequence). CDR3 loop: CASADRVNQPQHF. The CDR3 DNA sequence: TGTGCCAGCGCGGACAGGGTCAATCAGCCCCAGCATTTT.

This chain uses TRBV20-1 with TRBJ2-7; 7 bases fit TRBD2. The CDR3 is 11 residues long. J lost 4 bases, V lost 6 bases, and 3 bases had no gene match. Germline CDR1 DFQATT, CDR2 SNEGSKA (reference sequence). CDR3 in amino acids: CSAWGGYEQYF. In DNA form, the CDR3 reads TGCAGTGCGTGGGGGGGGTACGAGCAGTACTTC.

This clone appeared a single time. CDR3 protein: CASSPSARAYEQYF. The CDR3, as DNA: TGTGCCAGCTCTCCCTCGGCCAGGGCCTACGAGCAGTACTTC. This sequence joins TRBV18 and TRBJ2-7; possible D gene TRBD1, 5 bases. Trimming cost V 6 bases and J 2 bases, with 14 bases left between them. The CDR3 is 14 amino acids. In germline, CDR1 is KGHSH, CDR2 LQKENI.

The CDR3 loop is CASDGTDTDTQYF. The CDR3 DNA reads as TGTGCCTCCGACGGGACAGACACAGATACGCAGTATTTT. The genes are TRBV2 and TRBJ2-3, with TRBD1 matching 7 bases. Germline values: CDR1 SNHLY, CDR2 FYNNEI. This CDR3 region has 13 residues. V trimming: 11 bases; J trimming: 2 bases; junction bases outside the gene matches: 7. The full variable domain, completed using reference TRBV2 and TRBJ2-3, is EPEVTQTPSHQVTQMGQEVILRCVPISNHLYFYWYRQILGQKVEFLVSFYNNEISEKSEIFDDQFSVERPDGSNFTLKIRSTKLEDSAMYFCASDGTDTDTQYFGPGTRLTVL.